A selection of T cell receptor beta chains follows, all from one sample in a study of T cell repertoires in cytomegalovirus infection. Using its own MiXCR run on the reads, TCRdb lists one record per CDR3 protein. The sample holds under 600,000 distinct CDR3 sequences; approximately 15% are singletons and the top ten take more than 20%. Sequencing used CD8+ T cells from PBMCs. These receptors all stem from a human donor in good health (CMV status not recorded). Some clones in this sample may be carry-over from other donors' samples. Each CDR3 is given with its conserved first and last residue. A D gene is named only where the DNA matches it firmly. The listing skips clone size in some rows; elsewhere it reads once, few, many or a size class.

j_call d_call v_call clone_size cdr3_aa cdr3_nt
TRBJ2-3 TRBD2 TRBV19 NA CASSVAGGRDTQYF TGTGCCAGTAGTGTAGCGGGGGGCCGGGATACGCAGTATTTT
TRBJ2-7 NA TRBV7-2 many CASSLFGGPSSYEQYF TGTGCCAGCAGCTTATTCGGGGGACCAAGCTCCTACGAGCAGTACTTC
TRBJ2-3 TRBD2 TRBV9 few CASSVGTSQTDTQYF TGTGCCAGCAGCGTAGGGACTAGCCAAACAGATACGCAGTATTTT
TRBJ2-3 NA TRBV27 NA CASICWSGLSTDTQYF TGTGCCAGCATTTGCTGGTCCGGGCTGAGCACAGATACGCAGTATTTT
TRBJ1-2 TRBD1 TRBV7-9 many CASTTGQHLNYGYTF TGTGCCAGCACCACGGGACAGCACTTAAACTATGGCTACACCTTC
TRBJ2-4 TRBD2 TRBV9 few CASSLGLAGGPAKNIQYF TGTGCCAGCAGCCTCGGACTAGCGGGAGGGCCAGCCAAAAACATTCAGTACTTC
TRBJ2-7 TRBD2 TRBV7-9 many CASSEITSGRPSSYEQYF TGTGCCAGCAGCGAGATCACTAGCGGGAGGCCGAGCTCCTACGAGCAGTACTTC
TRBJ1-2 NA TRBV16 once CASSPPEGDYGYTF TGTGCCAGCAGCCCCCCGGAGGGGGATTATGGCTACACCTTC
TRBJ2-1 TRBD1 TRBV10-1 many CASSERARGRGRNEQFF TGCGCCAGCAGTGAGCGGGCCAGGGGGCGAGGAAGGAATGAGCAGTTCTTC
TRBJ2-1 TRBD2 TRBV6-5 few CASSRTSGTTDEQFF TGTGCCAGCAGCCGGACTAGCGGTACTACAGATGAGCAGTTCTTC
TRBJ2-3 TRBD1 TRBV11-2 many CASSLVGDRGPADTQYF TGTGCCAGCAGCTTAGTTGGGGACAGGGGGCCCGCAGATACGCAGTATTTT
TRBJ1-6 NA TRBV27 many CASSLHRAGDSPLHF TGTGCCAGCAGTCTCCACAGGGCGGGGGATTCACCCCTCCACTTT
TRBJ1-1 NA TRBV4-1 NA CASSQEPMNTEAFF TGCGCCAGCAGCCAAGAGCCCATGAACACTGAAGCTTTCTTT
TRBJ2-7 NA TRBV5-6 NA CASSLARAYEQYF TGTGCCAGCAGCTTGGCCAGGGCCTACGAGCAGTACTTC
TRBJ2-7 TRBD2 TRBV7-8 many CASVKLAGAAGYEQYF TGTGCCAGCGTCAAACTAGCGGGAGCGGCCGGGTACGAGCAGTACTTC
TRBJ2-3 NA TRBV10-3 NA CAIRNTQYF TGTGCCATCAGGAATACGCAGTATTTT
TRBJ1-1 NA TRBV6-5 few CASSYAGGTEAFF TGTGCCAGCAGTTACGCCGGGGGCACTGAAGCTTTCTTT
TRBJ2-1 NA TRBV4-1 NA CASSQAQGYYNEQFF TGCGCCAGCAGCCAAGCCCAGGGTTACTACAATGAGCAGTTCTTC
TRBJ2-5 NA TRBV7-9 many CASSWTGYQETQYF TGTGCCAGCAGCTGGACGGGGTACCAAGAGACCCAGTACTTC
TRBJ1-1 NA TRBV9 NA CASSPRDF TGTGCCAGCAGCCCTAGGGACTTT